The clone carrying this T cell receptor beta chain was seen once. Antigen: not known. The record originates from a study of siplizumab effects on memory and regulatory T cells. Findings and limits, study-wide: The naive T cell population seemed more diverse than memory cells and seemed a major contributor to the alloresponse. Naive or memory phenotype was unassignable for roughly 75-95% of proliferating CD4+ or CD8+ clones. Mappable alloreactive CD4+ clones averaged about 70% Treg-derived with siplizumab versus 26.9% in controls.

Roughly 10^5 TCR templates underwent assay in every sample. This table comes from immunoSEQ multiplex PCR, and its TCRdb copy is limited to in-frame clones, with some not included. Altogether about 100,000 clones are present, 75% to 95% being singletons, with the ten largest covering roughly 0.16%. CDR1 and CDR2 from the germline V gene are LGHNA and YNFKEQ. The V segment lost 3 bases and the J segment 6 bases; nucleotides outside the gene matches: 14. CDR3 length: 17 amino acids. The chain couples TRBV4-2 to TRBJ2-3; TRBD2 aligns across 8 bases. Material: CD4+ T cells sorted from blood. The origin of this receptor is a human donor in good health. CDR3 region: CASSHPRLSGGPDTQYF. CDR3 in DNA: TGTGCCAGCAGCCACCCCCGACTATCGGGGGGGCCGGATACGCAGTATTTT.